The source of this T cell receptor (beta chain) is a study of post-analysis software for immune sequencing data. Study-wide results and caveats: Elevated frequency relative to controls characterized several TRBV segments in patients, TRBV5-6, TRBV5-1 and TRBV20-1 among them. Same-batch preparations were strongly co-clustered by F measure.

From germline, CDR1 is SGHDT and CDR2 YYEEEE. This CDR3 has 13 residues. Trimming at V came to 2 bases and at J to 5 bases, leaving 2 bases not matched to a gene. This clonotype has a count of ten or more. As yet, its antigen is unknown. Each TCR beta cDNA library carried unique molecular identifiers. Via MiXCR, TCRdb re-called the PCR reads, giving one row per CDR3 protein. The profile covers approximately 250,000 distinct CDR3 sequences, with less than 40% appearing a single time and 4.5% to 5.5% taken by the ten largest. The clonotype comes from a girl aged 5-17 years with multiple sclerosis. V gene TRBV5-6 combines with J gene TRBJ2-5; 8 bases map to TRBD1. Sequenced sample: blood. The chain's CDR3 is CASSLRTGETQYF. In DNA form, the CDR3 reads TGTGCCAGCAGCTTACGGACAGGGGAGACCCAGTACTTC.